These T cell receptor beta chains were read from a single sample in a study of cytomegalovirus exposure and HLA in healthy donors. Assay: immunoSEQ multiplex PCR; the TCRdb copy retains only in-frame clones and omits some. The data show 100,000 to 150,000 clones, 75% to 90% seen once. Sequenced sample: PBMCs. The receptors shown here come from a man in his late teens or twenties in good health and CMV-seropositive. CDR3s include the opening cysteine and the closing phenylalanine or tryptophan. Fields, in order: V gene, CDR3 length, D gene, clone size, J gene, CDR3 DNA, CDR3 protein. The D gene is left open where the match is weak. For some rows the clone size is stated as once, few or many, or as a class when expanded; others skip it.

TRBV5-1	12	NA	once	TRBJ2-7	TGCGCCAGCAGCTTACAGGGACACGAGCAGTACTTC	CASSLQGHEQYF
TRBV15	15	NA	NA	TRBJ1-5	TGTGCCACCAGCAGAGCTGGACAGTCCTATCAGCCCCAGCATTTT	CATSRAGQSYQPQHF
TRBV7-9	18	TRBD1	NA	TRBJ2-2	TGTGCCAGCAGCTCCAACGTTGGGCAGGGGGCGCGTACCGGGGAGCTGTTTTTT	CASSSNVGQGARTGELFF
TRBV5-1	14	NA	NA	TRBJ2-5	TGCGCCAGCAGCTTGGGACAGCCACAGCGGGCCCAGTACTTC	CASSLGQPQRAQYF
TRBV4-2	16	TRBD1	NA	TRBJ2-7	TGTGCCAGCAGCCAAGGGGACCGGGACAGGGGCTACGAGCAGTACTTC	CASSQGDRDRGYEQYF
TRBV6-4	13	NA	many	TRBJ1-5	TGTGCCAGCAGTACAGGGAGCAATCAGCCCCAGCATTTT	CASSTGSNQPQHF
TRBV6-1	15	TRBD2	NA	TRBJ2-2	TGTGCCAGCACAGAGACTAGCGGGGTGCCAAGGGAGCTGTTTTTT	CASTETSGVPRELFF
TRBV19	20	TRBD1	NA	TRBJ1-6	TGTGCCAGTAGTATGTGGGGCCCGGACAGGGGCCAAGGCACGGTGGCACCCCTCCACTTT	CASSMWGPDRGQGTVAPLHF
TRBV10-3	13	TRBD2	once	TRBJ2-7	TGTGCCAGTTTTAGCGGGGAGAGGAACGAGCAGTACTTC	CASFSGERNEQYF
TRBV10-2	12	NA	NA	TRBJ2-5	TGCGCCAGCAGTGAAGGGGAAGAGACCCAGTACTTC	CASSEGEETQYF
TRBV11-2	15	NA	NA	TRBJ1-3	TGTGCCAGCAGCTTAGTACGAGGATCTGGAAACACCATATATTTT	CASSLVRGSGNTIYF
TRBV10-1	15	NA	NA	TRBJ2-1	TGCGCCAGCAGTCTAAACAGGGGAGGTTACAATGAGCAGTTCTTC	CASSLNRGGYNEQFF
TRBV2	14	TRBD1	NA	TRBJ2-7	TGTGCCAGCAGACCGGGACAGTTAACCTACGAGCAGTACTTC	CASRPGQLTYEQYF
TRBV6-5	13	NA	NA	TRBJ2-3	TGTGCCAGCAGTTACAGGGAGGCAGATACGCAGTATTTT	CASSYREADTQYF
TRBV6-4	15	TRBD2	NA	TRBJ2-3	TGTGCCAGCAGCGGTACTAGCGGGGGTACAGATACGCAGTATTTT	CASSGTSGGTDTQYF
TRBV5-6	16	TRBD1	NA	TRBJ2-7	TGTGCCAGCAGCCGCTTCGAAGACAGGGGATTTGCCGAGCAGTACTTC	CASSRFEDRGFAEQYF
TRBV5-1	16	TRBD1	few	TRBJ2-7	TGCGCCAGCAGCCAGGACGGGACAGGGGGCCTATCCGAGCAGTACTTC	CASSQDGTGGLSEQYF
TRBV6-6	13	TRBD1	NA	TRBJ2-7	TGTGCCACCCAGGACAGGGCGCCGAGGGAGCAGTACTTC	CATQDRAPREQYF
TRBV2	13	TRBD1	once	TRBJ2-1	TGTGCCGGAAGGGGGACAGGGGATGGTGAGCAGTTCTTC	CAGRGTGDGEQFF
TRBV6-6	13	NA	NA	TRBJ1-2	TGTGCCAGCAGTTATCTCAGGCTCTATGGCTACACCTTC	CASSYLRLYGYTF
TRBV7-9	14	TRBD1	few	TRBJ1-2	TGTGCCAGCAGACCTACCGGACAGGAGTATGGCTACACCTTC	CASRPTGQEYGYTF
TRBV6-5	15	NA	NA	TRBJ1-6	TGTGCCAGCACCTTGACCCGGGAACTTAATTCACCCCTCCACTTT	CASTLTRELNSPLHF
TRBV30	12	TRBD1	NA	TRBJ1-6	TGTGCCTGGGACAGGGTGGGTGAACCCCTCCACTTT	CAWDRVGEPLHF
TRBV15	14	TRBD1	once	TRBJ1-1	TGTGCCACCAGCACACGGACAGGGCACGCTGAAGCTTTCTTT	CATSTRTGHAEAFF
TRBV15	21	TRBD2	NA	TRBJ2-1	TGTGCCACCAGCGGACATGATAGCGGGGGGGTCTTAACTCGAGCCTACAATGAGCAGTTCTTC	CATSGHDSGGVLTRAYNEQFF
TRBV9	14	NA	NA	TRBJ2-3	TGTGCCAGCAGCGCGCAGGGGTCCCCCGGTACGCAGTATTTT	CASSAQGSPGTQYF
TRBV11-2	15	NA	NA	TRBJ1-1	TGTGCCAGCAGCTTAGGGCAGGGGTGGAACACTGAAGCTTTCTTT	CASSLGQGWNTEAFF
TRBV5-4	15	TRBD1	NA	TRBJ1-1	TGTGCCAGCAGCTCGTTCGACAGGGGGAACACTGAAGCTTTCTTT	CASSSFDRGNTEAFF
TRBV4-2	14	NA	NA	TRBJ1-1	TGTGCCAGCAGCCGAGGACAAGGGAACACTGAAGCTTTCTTT	CASSRGQGNTEAFF
TRBV5-1	15	TRBD1	NA	TRBJ2-7	TGCGCCAGCAGCCTGCCGGGACAGCCTTCCTACGAGCAGTACTTC	CASSLPGQPSYEQYF
TRBV6-5	15	NA	NA	TRBJ2-6	TGTGCCAGCAGACTGGACAGCTCTGGGGCCAACGTCCTGACTTTC	CASRLDSSGANVLTF
TRBV7-8	15	NA	NA	TRBJ2-1	TGTGCCAGCAGCTCCAGGGAGGTCGTCTACAATGAGCAGTTCTTC	CASSSREVVYNEQFF
TRBV5-1	15	NA	NA	TRBJ1-5	TGCGCCAGCAGCGCGGATGGACAGCCCAATCAGCCCCAGCATTTT	CASSADGQPNQPQHF
TRBV28	15	NA	NA	TRBJ2-7	TGTGCCAGCAGTTTATTGTCCCAGGGAAAGAGCGAGCAGTACTTC	CASSLLSQGKSEQYF
TRBV6-9	19	TRBD2	NA	TRBJ2-6	TGTGCCAGCAGTTATACCCGGGGGGATGAATGCTCTGGGGCCAACGTCCTGACTTTC	CASSYTRGDECSGANVLTF
TRBV30	16	TRBD1	NA	TRBJ1-6	TGTGCCTGGAGGAACACCTTACAGGGGAGGAATTCACCCCTCCACTTT	CAWRNTLQGRNSPLHF
TRBV12-5	17	TRBD1	NA	TRBJ2-5	TGTGCTAGTGGTTTGGTTGTCTCCGCAGGGGGCATTGAGACCCAGTACTTC	CASGLVVSAGGIETQYF
TRBV18	16	NA	NA	TRBJ1-1	TGTGCCAGCTCACGGGGGACTCCCCAATCGAACACTGAAGCTTTCTTT	CASSRGTPQSNTEAFF
TRBV11-2	12	NA	NA	TRBJ1-2	TGTGCCAGCAGCCGGGGGGCGAGGAGGGCCTTTTTC	CASSRGARRAFF